These 2 T cell receptor beta chains were all obtained from the same sample, sequenced in a study of graft-versus-host responses after intestinal transplantation. Sequencing used immunoSEQ multiplex PCR; TCRdb keeps in-frame clones, though not all of them. Of approximately 14,000 clones listed, 35% are singletons. There were about 200,000 CFSE-labeled responder cells plated together with about 200,000 irradiated, violet-dye-labeled stimulator cells. Sequenced here: alloreactive CD8+ T cells from a mixed lymphocyte reaction culture, sampled before intestinal transplant. Subset reported: CFSE-low proliferating T cells sorted from approximately six-day pre-transplant mixed lymphocyte reaction (GvH or HvG direction). The receptor source for this set is a human patient who received an intestinal transplant.

The chain recombines TRBV9 with TRBJ1-1; D may be TRBD1 (6 bases). The CDR3 runs to 15 residues. Trimming took off 4 bases at V and 0 bases at J, with 13 bases between the two ends. Germline V gene lookup returns CDR1 SGDLS and CDR2 YYNGEE. The chain's CDR3 is CASSSTGSLNTEAFF. The CDR3 DNA reads TGTGCCAGCAGCTCCACAGGGAGCCTGAACACTGAAGCTTTCTTT.

This clone has only a few counts. The rearrangement uses TRBV11-2 and TRBJ2-7; 11 positions match TRBD2. In germline, CDR1 is SGHAT, CDR2 FQNNGV. This CDR3 is 15 amino acids long. The junction had 6 bases not matched to a gene; V was cut back by 5 bases and J by 3 bases. CDR3 DNA sequence: TGTGCCAGCAGCGCTCTAGCGGGGGGACACTACGAGCAGTACTTC. Translating gives CASSALAGGHYEQYF.